This TCR beta chain was captured in a study of cytomegalovirus exposure and HLA in healthy donors. Turning to the study itself: The 100 to 150 validation repertoires, a later analysis reported, used the same platform as the roughly 660 repertoires from the first cohort.

Notes on this clone: Its antigen remains unknown.

Germline loops: CDR1 MDHEN, CDR2 SYDVKM. The CDR3 has 17 residues. V shed 3 bases and J 5 bases; nucleotides not matched to a gene: 10. Study-level results: It was confirmed in vitro that a few of the CMV-associated chains were specific for CMV antigens. Later, an analysis found that TCR clusters from the first cohort tended to co-occur in the 120 or so validation repertoires. Published work reported that the classifier diagnosed cytomegalovirus status with high specificity and sensitivity.

Sequenced by immunoSEQ multiplex PCR; TCRdb stores in-frame clones only, minus some. The table has approximately 100,000 clones, around nine tenths seen once; the top ten hold more than 2%. The sequenced material came from PBMCs. This receptor was identified in a woman between 18 and 30 years old in good health and CMV-seronegative. The gene calls are TRBV28 and TRBJ2-7; 13 bases fit TRBD2. The CDR3 DNA sequence: TGTGCCAGCAGTTTCGTTGGACTAGCGGGAGTAAGGGACGAGCAGTACTTC. It specifies CASSFVGLAGVRDEQYF.